The sequence of this T cell receptor beta chain was determined in a study of long-term antiretroviral therapy in people with HIV. Findings and caveats of the study: Within the repertoire, clones expanded before ART were dominant at all time points.

CDR1 is MNHEY and CDR2 is SMNVEV in the germline V gene (reference sequence). CDR3 length: 14 amino acids. The V end lost 2 bases, the J end lost 3 bases, and 8 bases lay between the germline ends. In regard to this clone: Its cognate antigen is unknown.

The assay used was immunoSEQ (version v3.0), run at survey level. Generated by immunoSEQ multiplex PCR, the TCRdb table keeps only in-frame clones and is missing some. The data contain about 16,000 clones, around three quarters of them singletons. Sample: unsorted PBMCs, taken 1.5 years before starting antiretroviral therapy. The TCR sequence derives from a woman aged 50 to 60 with HIV. The chain combines TRBV27 with TRBJ1-5; TRBD1 is a possible D gene (5 bases). CDR3 coding DNA: TGTGCCAGCAGTTTAGAACAGGACAATCAGCCCCAGCATTTT. Its protein product is CASSLEQDNQPQHF.